This T cell receptor beta chain was captured by sequencing in a study of identical twins. Template switching, a step in the protocol, added a universal primer site, and cDNA carried unique molecular identifiers. Via MiXCR, TCRdb re-called the 5' RACE reads, giving one row per CDR3 protein. This table holds 1.5 million to 2 million distinct CDR3 sequences, about 32% found once. This CDR3 region has 14 residues. V was trimmed by 6 bases and J by 3 bases, leaving 18 bases between them. Germline CDR1 is DFQATT and CDR2 is SNEGSKA (reference sequence). This chain joins TRBV20-1 and TRBJ2-7; D is possibly TRBD2 (7 bases). The sequence came from a newborn girl in good health. The sample comprised cord blood. CDR3 protein: CSAPPQGGGYEQYF. The CDR3 region has the DNA TGCAGTGCGCCCCCACAGGGAGGGGGCTACGAGCAGTACTTC.